The clone carrying this TCR beta chain was counted ten times or more. Its target is unknown. The authors made TCR beta libraries by quantitative 5'-RACE with molecular barcodes. TCRdb re-analysed the 5' RACE reads in MiXCR, keeping a single row per CDR3 protein. The sample lists about 240,000 distinct CDR3 sequences, around 7.8% occurring once. The entry originates in a study of CD8 T cells in ankylosing spondylitis. Findings and caveats of the study: The study identified a TCR beta motif of several highly homologous variants that appeared characteristic of ankylosing spondylitis blood. Disease-linked clones were CD8+ and relatively rare in peripheral blood. Some of these motif variants have turned up before, in reports on reactive arthritis synovial fluid and blood.

The V end lost 4 bases, the J end lost 7 bases, and 11 bases lay between the germline ends. The CDR3 covers 12 residues. Looked up from germline, CDR1 is SEHNR and CDR2 is FQNEAQ (reference sequence). Sequencing was performed on blood, either unsorted or a sorted T cell fraction (not recorded which). The clonotype comes from a male donor with ankylosing spondylitis or in good health (not recorded which). The rearrangement links TRBV7-9 to TRBJ2-7, with a possible D match to TRBD1 (5 bases). DNA of the CDR3: TGTGCCAGCAGCTCCACCAGGGAAGAGCAGTACTTC. Its protein product is CASSSTREEQYF.